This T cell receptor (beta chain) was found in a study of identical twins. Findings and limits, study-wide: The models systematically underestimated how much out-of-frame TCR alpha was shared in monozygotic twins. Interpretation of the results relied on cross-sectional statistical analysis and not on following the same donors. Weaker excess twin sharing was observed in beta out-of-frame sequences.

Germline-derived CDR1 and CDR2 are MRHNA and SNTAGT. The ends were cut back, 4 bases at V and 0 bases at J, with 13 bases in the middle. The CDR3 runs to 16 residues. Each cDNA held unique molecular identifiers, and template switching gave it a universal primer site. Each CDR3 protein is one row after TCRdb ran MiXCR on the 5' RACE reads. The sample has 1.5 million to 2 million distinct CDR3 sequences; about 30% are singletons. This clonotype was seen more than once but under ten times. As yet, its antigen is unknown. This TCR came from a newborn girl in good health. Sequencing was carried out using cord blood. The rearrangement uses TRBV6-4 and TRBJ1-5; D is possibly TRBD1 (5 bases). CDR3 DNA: TGTGCCAGCAGTGTTTCGGCGGGGGATAGCAATCAGCCCCAGCATTTT. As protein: CASSVSAGDSNQPQHF.